Reported below is one TCR beta chain. Study processing details: Counts of nucleated cells, estimated from reference gene primer amplification, were obtained. This table comes from immunoSEQ multiplex PCR, and its TCRdb copy is limited to in-frame clones, with some not included. Clone size and V and J calls were adopted from that table, with D and trimming inferred from the DNA. The sample has 200,000 or so clones, approximately 83% seen once. The data are from a study of blood T cell repertoires in COVID-19. As for the study in general: Italy, Spain and the United States were the sources of the convalescent and acute COVID-19 samples. Nucleic acid was either cDNA or gDNA, and it came from T cells, B-cell-depleted T cells, or PBMCs.

The sequence was obtained from a human donor with active or convalescent COVID-19. The donor label of this sample is uncertain. Specimen: peripheral blood.

The CDR3 bases are TGTGCCAGCAGTCGCGGGACAGGGGGTAATTCACCCCTCCACTTT. Translating it yields CASSRGTGGNSPLHF. This chain connects TRBV6-5 to TRBJ1-6; 11 bases match TRBD1. From germline, CDR1 is MNHEY and CDR2 SVGAGI. This CDR3 is built from 15 residues. V lost 5 bases to trimming and J lost 6 bases; unmatched junction nucleotides: 3.